Presented here are 14 T cell receptor beta chains from one specimen sequenced in a study of response to subunit inactivated influenza vaccine. TCRdb itself ran the RT-PCR reads through MiXCR, one entry per CDR3 protein. The table shows about 650,000 distinct CDR3 sequences, with 11% to 15% occurring only once. The material sequenced was PBMCs from blood, taken less than 15 days before vaccination. Every receptor here comes from a man aged 50 or older who received an inactivated influenza vaccine.

This sequence joins TRBV20-1 and TRBJ2-3; 10 bases map to TRBD2. Germline lookup yields CDR1 DFQATT and CDR2 SNEGSKA (reference sequence). The CDR3 has 15 amino acids. J gave up 3 bases and V 5 bases, and 8 bases lay outside the gene matches. The CDR3 nucleotides are TGCAGTGCTCCACTCCCTAGCGGGAGAACAGATACGCAGTATTTT. The encoded protein is CSAPLPSGRTDTQYF.

This clonotype was picked up a small number of times. V and J are TRBV28 and TRBJ1-1; perhaps TRBD1 as D (5 bases). V was cut by 5 bases and J by 4 bases, with 17 bases left in between. Germline assignment: CDR1 MDHEN and CDR2 SYDVKM. The CDR3 is made up of 15 amino acids. For the CDR3, the DNA is TGTGCCAGCAGTCCAGCAGGAGGGGTAAGCACTGAAGCTTTCTTT. It is translated as CASSPAGGVSTEAFF. Complete variable domain (other parts from reference TRBV28 and TRBJ1-1): DVKVTQSSRYLVKRTGEKVFLECVQDMDHENMFWYRQDPGLGLRLIYFSYDVKMKEKGDIPEGYSVSREKKERFSLILESASTNQTSMYLCASSPAGGVSTEAFFGQGTRLTVV.

This clonotype was seen ten or more times. In nucleotides, the CDR3 is TGTGCCAGCAGCCAACGGGACACAAAGAGGGAGACCCAGTACTTC. This gives the protein CASSQRDTKRETQYF. The chain employs TRBV3-1 and TRBJ2-5, with a weak D call TRBD1 (6 bases). CDR3 length: 15 amino acids. Per germline, CDR1 LGHDT and CDR2 YNNKEL (reference sequence). The V gene lost 2 bases and the J gene lost 5 bases, with 15 bases spanning the gap.

The chain is built from TRBV7-2 and TRBJ2-3; no clear D gene. Germline V CDR1 and CDR2: SGHTA, FQGNSA. The CDR3 length is 12 residues. With 4 bases removed from V and 4 bases from J, the gap between germline ends came to 6 bases. DNA of the CDR3: TGTGCCAGCAGCTCCTTCTCAGATACGCAGTATTTT. Its protein product is CASSSFSDTQYF.

Many counts were recorded for this clonotype. This chain joins TRBV4-3 and TRBJ2-3; D call uncertain. V was trimmed by 0 bases and J by 7 bases, leaving 8 bases between them. The CDR3 extends over 13 amino acids. CDR1 is LGHNA, CDR2 YSLEER, per germline. The CDR3 loop reads CASSQDVRNTQYF. In DNA, the CDR3 is TGCGCCAGCAGCCAAGATGTGCGGAATACGCAGTATTTT.

This clonotype was counted ten times or more. The CDR3 loop is CASSPGLQNTIYF. The CDR3 DNA sequence: TGTGCCAGCAGTCCCGGGCTACAAAACACCATATATTTT. The chain carries TRBV25-1 and TRBJ1-3; no firm D call. The CDR3 consists of 13 residues. From germline, CDR1 is MGHDK and CDR2 SYGVNS. V lost 5 bases, J lost 6 bases, and 11 bases lay in between.

The rearrangement uses TRBV20-1 and TRBJ2-5, with D perhaps TRBD1 or TRBD2 (5 bases each). In germline, CDR1 is DFQATT, CDR2 SNEGSKA (reference sequence). The CDR3 spans 13 residues. V lost 5 bases, J lost 5 bases, and 15 bases lay in between. CDR3 protein: CSAEQEAGETQYF. The DNA of the CDR3 is TGCAGTGCTGAGCAGGAGGCAGGGGAGACCCAGTACTTC.

There are many counts of this clonotype. V and J are TRBV20-1 and TRBJ1-1; 10 bases match TRBD1. The CDR3 consists of 13 residues. Germline CDR1 and CDR2: DFQATT and SNEGSKA (reference sequence). V trimming: 3 bases; J trimming: 4 bases; junction bases outside the gene matches: 2. The CDR3 region is CSARDRGTTEAFF. The CDR3 DNA is TGCAGTGCTAGGGACAGGGGGACCACTGAAGCTTTCTTT.

This clonotype turned up a few times. J is TRBJ2-7 and V is TRBV10-3; 9 bases match TRBD1. Germline V gene lookup returns CDR1 ENHRY and CDR2 SYGVKD. The CDR3 covers 16 residues. V trimming: 2 bases; J trimming: 5 bases; junction bases outside the gene matches: 10. CDR3 sequence reads: CAISEHPGQGSDEQYF. The CDR3 DNA follows: TGTGCCATCAGTGAGCATCCGGGACAGGGATCGGACGAGCAGTACTTC.

This clonotype was seen more than once but under ten times. The V gene is TRBV6-1, the J gene TRBJ2-6; D is undetermined. The V gene lost 6 bases and the J gene lost 12 bases, with 15 bases spanning the gap. Germline CDR1 reads MNHNS; CDR2 reads SASEGT. The CDR3 has 13 amino acids. CDR3 in DNA: TGTGCCAGCAGCCAAGGGTTGTCTCGCGTCCTGACTTTC. Its protein product is CASSQGLSRVLTF.

This chain links TRBV28 with TRBJ1-6; unclear D gene. Deletions cut 6 bases from V and 10 bases from J, with 13 bases between. CDR3 size: 13 residues. The germline gives CDR1 MDHEN, CDR2 SYDVKM. CDR3: CASRQFLGSPLHF. In nucleotides, the CDR3 is TGTGCCAGCAGACAGTTCTTAGGATCACCCCTCCACTTT.

V and J are TRBV6-5 and TRBJ2-7, with 8 nucleotides matching TRBD1. The CDR3 spans 12 residues. Germline V CDR1 and CDR2: MNHEY, SVGAGI. Trimming removed 11 bases from V and 3 bases from J; junction bases left unmatched: 6. In DNA form, the CDR3 reads TGTGCCGTCGGACAGGGTTTCTACGAGCAGTACTTC. Translating it yields CAVGQGFYEQYF.

This clonotype was seen only a few times. CDR3 sequence (DNA): TGCAGTGCTAGAGACCCTCGGGCGTCGGAGACCCAGTACTTC. Protein sequence: CSARDPRASETQYF. V and J are TRBV20-1 and TRBJ2-5; D unresolved. The length of the CDR3 is 14 residues. The germline gives CDR1 DFQATT, CDR2 SNEGSKA (reference sequence). V lost 0 bases and J lost 5, with 13 bases in between.

In its sample, this clonotype was seen a few times. The CDR3 DNA sequence: TGCGCCACAACAAACAGTTACAATGAGCAGTTCTTC. Protein: CATTNSYNEQFF. This chain uses TRBV5-1 with TRBJ2-1; the D is unclear. V lost 9 bases to trimming and J lost 4 bases, with 11 bases between them. The CDR3 contains 12 residues. CDR1 is SGHRS and CDR2 is YFSETQ in the germline V gene.